This entry lists 24 T cell receptor beta chains sequenced from one sample in a study of metastatic and nonmetastatic thyroid tumors. The entire patient cohort was treatment-naive prior to thyroid surgery. With MiXCR, TCRdb reprocessed the PCR reads. Found here are about 23,000 clones, 24% of them singletons; the top ten hold less than 15%. The sample comprised tumor tissue. The receptor source for this set is a male donor with papillary thyroid cancer or a benign thyroid nodule (not recorded which). Some clones in this sample may be carry-over from other donors' samples.

V usage is TRBV25-1 and J usage is TRBJ2-7; D is possibly TRBD1 or TRBD2 (5 bases each). Germline loops: CDR1 MGHDK, CDR2 SYGVNS. Trimming removed 6 bases at V and 1 base at J, with 10 bases between. The CDR3 totals 13 residues. The CDR3 sequence: CASRMGVSYEQYF. CDR3 sequence (DNA): TGTGCCAGCAGGATGGGGGTTTCCTACGAGCAGTACTTC.

This clone was seen many times. This chain uses TRBV10-2 with TRBJ2-7, with 15 bases lining up with TRBD2. The V segment lost 7 bases and the J segment 0 bases; nucleotides outside the gene matches: 4. Germline CDR1 and CDR2: WSHSY and SAAADI. The CDR3 length is 16 residues. The CDR3 spells CASIGLAGGGSYEQYF. The CDR3 coding sequence is TGCGCCAGCATCGGACTAGCGGGGGGGGGCTCCTACGAGCAGTACTTC.

In its sample, this clone was seen many times. The J gene is TRBJ2-1, the V gene TRBV7-9; 12 nucleotides match TRBD2. V gave up 5 bases and J gave up 7 bases; unmatched junction bases: 3. In germline, CDR1 is SEHNR, CDR2 FQNEAQ (reference sequence). The CDR3 runs 14 residues. The CDR3 region is CASSMTSGGNEQFF. CDR3 nucleotide sequence: TGTGCCAGCAGCATGACTAGCGGGGGAAATGAGCAGTTCTTC.

Within the sample, this clone is medium-sized (0.01 to 0.1%). J is TRBJ1-2 and V is TRBV7-9, with D unclear. This CDR3 region has 11 residues. V was cut by 6 bases and J by 4 bases, with 6 bases left in between. Germline values: CDR1 SEHNR, CDR2 FQNEAQ (reference sequence). The CDR3 reads CASRPVYGYTF. The CDR3 DNA is TGTGCCAGCAGGCCAGTCTATGGCTACACCTTC.

The gene calls are TRBV24-1 and TRBJ2-1; 10 nucleotides align to TRBD2. Trimming at V came to 1 base and at J to 9 bases, leaving 8 bases not matched to a gene. The germline V gene has CDR1 KGHDR and CDR2 SFDVKD. The CDR3 has 16 residues. The CDR3 here is CATSDFKREGRGEQFF. The CDR3 nucleotides are TGTGCCACCAGTGATTTTAAGCGGGAGGGTAGGGGTGAGCAGTTCTTC.

For this clone: This clone may be a read error of a much larger clone one base away. DNA for the CDR3: TGTGCCAGCAGGTTGCCGGCTACGGGGGAGACCGAGTACTTC. It is translated as CASRLPATGETEYF. The chain employs TRBV28 and TRBJ2-5; the D gene is possibly TRBD2 (6 bases). This CDR3 spans 14 amino acids. In germline, CDR1 is MDHEN, CDR2 SYDVKM.

The table lists this clone with a few counts. It may be a read error: a sequence one base away is much more abundant. Distinct nucleotide sequences in the sample also encode this CDR3. This chain uses TRBV28 with TRBJ1-5, with a weak D call TRBD1 (5 bases). The germline V gene encodes CDR1 MDHEN and CDR2 SYDVKM. The CDR3 is made up of 13 amino acids. Trimming pared 11 bases from V and 9 bases from J, leaving 20 bases between. DNA for the CDR3: TGTGCCGGCTCCTTGGGGCAGGGAGGGCCCCAGCATTTT. It translates to CAGSLGQGGPQHF.

Ten or more counts support this clone. The rearrangement uses TRBV7-9 and TRBJ1-4, with no clear D. V was cut by 0 bases and J by 7 bases, with 18 bases left in between. The CDR3 is 17 residues long. CDR1 and CDR2 (germline): SEHNR, FQNEAQ (reference sequence). The CDR3 here is CASSLAQVFGGSEKLFF. In nucleotides, the CDR3 is TGTGCCAGCAGCTTAGCGCAGGTGTTCGGCGGTAGTGAAAAACTGTTTTTT.

Remarks on this clone: A much larger clone is a single base away; this may be a read error. Additional DNA sequences in this sample encode the identical CDR3. This chain connects TRBV29-1 to TRBJ1-4; 8 bases line up with TRBD1. Germline CDR1 SQVTM, CDR2 ANQGSEA. The CDR3 has 13 amino acids. The CDR3 DNA is TGCAGTGGACAGGGAAACCTTAATGAAAAACTGTTTTTT. Protein product: CSGQGNLNEKLFF.

This clone showed up just a few times. A much larger clone differs by one base, so this may be a read error. Other DNA sequences in this specimen translate into the identical CDR3. The chain combines TRBV12-3 or TRBV12-4 with TRBJ1-4; 7 bases map to TRBD1. The CDR3 loop spans 14 amino acids. V lost 2 bases, J lost 6 bases, and 3 bases stayed unmatched. CDR3 loop: CASSLQGVDEKLFF. For the CDR3, the DNA is TGTGCCAGCAGTTTACAGGGGGTGGATGAAAAACTGTTTTTT.

This clone was recorded only once. A much larger clone sits a single nucleotide away, making a read error possible. V and J are TRBV27 and TRBJ2-1; the match to TRBD2 covers 7 bases. Trimming at V came to 8 bases and at J to 12 bases, leaving 13 bases not matched to a gene. The CDR3 is made up of 13 amino acids. Germline-derived CDR1 and CDR2 are MNHEY and SMNVEV (reference sequence). The CDR3 DNA sequence: TGTGCCAGCGTGGGGGGGGGTTGGGTCGGGCAGTTCTTC. It is translated as CASVGGGWVGQFF.

This clone was found many times. This sequence joins TRBV12-3 or TRBV12-4 and TRBJ2-5; D is ambiguous. The CDR3 extends over 12 amino acids. Trimming left V 2 bases short and J 2 bases short, with 3 bases between. The DNA of the CDR3 is TGTGCCAGCAGTTTACTACAAGAGACCCAGTACTTC. Translation: CASSLLQETQYF.

This clone was counted many times. Other DNA variants within this sample encode the same CDR3. V gene TRBV20-1 combines with J gene TRBJ2-3; D not resolved. Germline CDR1 reads DFQATT; CDR2 reads SNEGSKA (reference sequence). Trimming shortened V by 2 bases and J by 2 bases, and 2 bases separated the two germline ends. CDR3 length: 11 amino acids. The CDR3 reads CSARNTDTQYF. The CDR3 bases are TGCAGTGCTAGAAACACAGATACGCAGTATTTT.

This clone has at least ten counts. The chain couples TRBV11-2 to TRBJ1-2, with 9 positions matching TRBD1. CDR1 and CDR2 (germline): SGHAT, FQNNGV. V lost 4 bases and J lost 8; bases outside the gene matches: 8. The CDR3 consists of 14 residues. This CDR3 is CASSSHRGRDGYTF. DNA of the CDR3: TGTGCCAGCAGCTCCCACAGGGGGCGAGACGGCTACACCTTC.

At least ten counts were recorded for this clone. This sequence joins TRBV12-3 or TRBV12-4 and TRBJ1-1, with 7 bases matching TRBD1. The CDR3 sequence is 13 residues long. V shed 7 bases and J 4 bases; nucleotides not matched to a gene: 6. CDR3 in DNA: TGTGCCAGCAACTCAGGGGGGGTCACTGAAGCTTTCTTT. Translated: CASNSGGVTEAFF.

This clone was observed at least ten times. The chain combines TRBV7-2 with TRBJ2-7; 8 positions match TRBD2. The CDR3 is 18 amino acids. Germline CDR1 and CDR2: SGHTA and FQGNSA. J lost 1 base, V lost 5 bases, and 16 bases had no gene match. The CDR3 sequence: CASSPEGSGNRKSYEQYF. The CDR3 DNA is TGTGCCAGCAGCCCGGAAGGTAGCGGGAATAGAAAATCCTACGAGCAGTACTTC.

In this sample, this clone turned up many times. The chain recombines TRBV5-1 with TRBJ2-5; no reliable D call. Germline CDR1 is SGHRS and CDR2 is YFSETQ. Between the trimmed V and J ends, which lost 5 bases and 0 bases, there was a span of 8 bases. CDR3 length: 13 amino acids. The CDR3 protein is CASREVNQETQYF. The CDR3 DNA follows: TGCGCCAGCAGAGAGGTGAACCAAGAGACCCAGTACTTC.

The chain carries TRBV30 and TRBJ2-6; maybe TRBD1 (5 bases). The CDR3 has 14 amino acids. Germline V gene sequence: CDR1 GTSNPN, CDR2 SVGIG (reference sequence). The germline V and J ends were trimmed by 8 bases and 1 base, with 12 bases remaining between them. The CDR3 loop reads CAGTAGSGANVLTF. DNA of the CDR3: TGTGCCGGCACGGCAGGGTCTGGGGCCAACGTCCTGACTTTC.

Ten or more counts support this clone. Other nucleotide sequences in the sample specify the same CDR3. This chain uses TRBV11-2 with TRBJ2-7; D might be TRBD2 (6 bases). Germline CDR1 and CDR2: SGHAT and FQNNGV. V lost 1 base, J lost 4 bases, and 14 bases lay in between. The CDR3 sequence is 15 residues long. CDR3 in amino acids: CASSLGPGVMYEQYF. CDR3 in DNA: TGTGCCAGCAGCTTAGGGCCGGGAGTAATGTACGAGCAGTACTTC.

At least ten counts were recorded for this clone. The V call is TRBV7-2, the J call TRBJ1-1; D ambiguous. The V end lost 6 bases, the J end lost 0 bases, and 8 bases lay between the germline ends. Per germline, CDR1 SGHTA and CDR2 FQGNSA. The CDR3 totals 13 residues. CDR3: CASRYGLNTEAFF. The CDR3 DNA sequence: TGTGCCAGCAGGTACGGACTGAACACTGAAGCTTTCTTT. Full variable domain (remainder filled in from reference TRBV7-2 and TRBJ1-1): GAGVSQSPSNKVTEKGKDVELRCDPISGHTALYWYRQSLGQGLEFLIYFQGNSAPDKSGLPSDRFSAERTGGSVSTLTIQRTQQEDSAVYLCASRYGLNTEAFFGQGTRLTVV.

The chain carries TRBV28 and TRBJ2-5; maybe TRBD2 (6 bases). The CDR3 is 16 amino acids. Per germline, CDR1 MDHEN and CDR2 SYDVKM. V gave up 5 bases and J gave up 6 bases, with 22 bases separating them. The CDR3 spells CASSEWTIGIFKTQYF. The CDR3 DNA reads TGTGCCAGCAGTGAATGGACTATCGGGATTTTTAAGACCCAGTACTTC.

By proportion, this clone is medium-sized. The chain has TRBV24-1 and TRBJ2-3; D not certain. CDR3 length: 12 amino acids. Trimming pared 8 bases from V and 1 base from J, leaving 6 bases between. From germline, CDR1 is KGHDR and CDR2 SFDVKD. The CDR3 DNA sequence: TGTGCCACCAACAGCGGCACAGATACGCAGTATTTT. Its protein is CATNSGTDTQYF.

Details on this clone: This may come from a read error, since a much larger clone is one base off. V usage is TRBV11-1 and J usage is TRBJ2-3; 8 bases are a match to TRBD2. V was pared by 5 bases and J by 7 bases, with 20 bases of the junction left unmatched. The CDR3 extends over 18 amino acids. Germline V lookup: CDR1 SGHAT, CDR2 FQDESV (reference sequence). CDR3 residues: CASSPPGSGRTMEYTQYF. The CDR3 coding sequence is TGTGCCAGCAGCCCCCCTGGGAGCGGGAGAACCATGGAATATACGCAGTATTTT. Looking up the rest from reference TRBV11-1 and TRBJ2-3 gives the full variable domain: EAEVAQSPRYKITEKSQAVAFWCDPISGHATLYWYRQILGQGPELLVQFQDESVVDDSQLPKDRFSAERLKGVDSTLKIQPAELGDSAMYLCASSPPGSGRTMEYTQYFGPGTRLTVL.

As for this clone: The identical CDR3 is also encoded by other nucleotide sequences in the sample. CDR3 region: CASRGDRVAETQYF. CDR3 DNA: TGTGCCAGCAGAGGGGATAGGGTGGCGGAGACCCAGTACTTC. The chain is built from TRBV28 and TRBJ2-5; D perhaps matches TRBD1 (5 bases). This CDR3 is 14 amino acids long. Germline V lookup: CDR1 MDHEN, CDR2 SYDVKM. V lost 6 bases, J lost 5 bases, and 16 bases lay in between.